A single sample gave rise to the 20 T cell receptor beta chains below, sequenced in a study of cytomegalovirus exposure and HLA in healthy donors. The protocol was immunoSEQ multiplex PCR, while the TCRdb copy is restricted to in-frame clones and leaves out a portion. The table lists over 200,000 clones, approximately 86% of them singletons. The sample consisted of PBMCs. These receptors all come from a woman between 18 and 29 years old in good health and CMV-seronegative.

The rearrangement links TRBV27 to TRBJ2-7, with TRBD1 matching 8 bases. CDR1 is MNHEY and CDR2 is SMNVEV in the germline V gene (reference sequence). V gave up 3 bases and J gave up 4 bases; unmatched junction bases: 5. This CDR3 is 14 amino acids long. The CDR3 sequence is CASSFSGGWYEQYF. CDR3 sequence (DNA): TGTGCCAGCAGTTTTTCAGGGGGCTGGTACGAGCAGTACTTC.

This chain joins TRBV9 and TRBJ2-4, with 7 bases that match TRBD2. With 0 bases clipped from V and 6 bases from J, the junction kept 12 bases outside the gene matches. There are 17 residues in the CDR3. Germline CDR1 reads SGDLS; CDR2 reads YYNGEE. In DNA, the CDR3 is TGTGCCAGCAGCGTAGGGGGGGAGGGGAGGTTAAGAAACATTCAGTACTTC. This translates into CASSVGGEGRLRNIQYF.

The chain is built from TRBV10-3 and TRBJ2-7; D may be TRBD2 (5 bases). This CDR3 region has 13 residues. Germline values: CDR1 ENHRY, CDR2 SYGVKD. V lost 7 bases, J lost 3 bases, and 13 bases lay in between. CDR3: CAIKGSEHYEQYF. CDR3 coding DNA: TGTGCCATCAAGGGTAGCGAACACTACGAGCAGTACTTC.

This chain joins TRBV7-8 and TRBJ2-5, with 7 bases matching TRBD1. V lost 5 bases and J lost 0; bases outside the gene matches: 9. The CDR3 covers 16 residues. Per germline, CDR1 SGHVS and CDR2 FQNEAQ. CDR3 DNA: TGTGCCAGCAGCCCAATCGAGACAGGGTACCAAGAGACCCAGTACTTC. Amino acid sequence: CASSPIETGYQETQYF.

This clone was seen a single time. The gene calls are TRBV5-4 and TRBJ2-1, with D tentatively TRBD1 (6 bases). From germline, CDR1 is SGHNT and CDR2 YYREEE (reference sequence). The CDR3 has 14 amino acids. Trimming shortened V by 2 bases and J by 4 bases, and 10 bases separated the two germline ends. CDR3 coding DNA: TGTGCCAGCAGCTTTACAGGGCGTTACAATGAGCAGTTCTTC. Its protein is CASSFTGRYNEQFF.

The V gene is TRBV6-1, the J gene TRBJ2-3; 9 nucleotides agree with TRBD2. The V and J ends lost 4 bases and 0 bases, in that order; junction bases with no gene match: 5. Germline V CDR1 and CDR2: MNHNS, SASEGT. There are 16 residues in the CDR3. CDR3 nucleotides: TGTGCCAGCAGTGTCTGGACTAGCGAGAGCACAGATACGCAGTATTTT. This gives the protein CASSVWTSESTDTQYF.

The chain links TRBV5-4 to TRBJ1-2; tentative D call: TRBD1 (6 bases). Trimming pared 4 bases from V and 2 bases from J, leaving 9 bases between. In germline, CDR1 is SGHNT, CDR2 YYREEE (reference sequence). The CDR3 totals 13 residues. Written as DNA, the CDR3 is TGTGCCAGCAGCCCGGACAGAAACTATGGCTACACCTTC. Encoded protein: CASSPDRNYGYTF. Filled out from reference TRBV5-4 and TRBJ1-2, the complete variable domain reads ETGVTQSPTHLIKTRGQQVTLRCSSQSGHNTVSWYQQALGQGPQFIFQYYREEENGRGNFPPRFSGLQFPNYSSELNVNALELDDSALYLCASSPDRNYGYTFGSGTRLTVV.

A note on this clone: Other nucleotide sequences in the sample specify the same CDR3. The chain links TRBV29-1 to TRBJ1-1; D not resolved. The CDR3 totals 10 residues. The V gene's germline CDR1 is SQVTM and CDR2 ANQGSEA. The V gene lost 4 bases and the J gene lost 3 bases, with 3 bases spanning the gap. This CDR3 reads CSVADTEAFF. CDR3 bases: TGCAGCGTTGCTGACACTGAAGCTTTCTTT.

The gene calls are TRBV4-1 and TRBJ2-1; maybe TRBD2 (6 bases). The CDR3 extends over 17 amino acids. V lost 1 base to trimming and J lost 5 bases, with 18 bases between them. CDR1 and CDR2 from the germline V gene are MGHRA and YSYEKL. The CDR3, as DNA: TGCGCCAGCAGCCAAGGGGGAGGCCACACAGTAAACAATGAGCAGTTCTTC. Translated: CASSQGGGHTVNNEQFF.

The rearrangement joins TRBV30 to TRBJ2-3; TRBD1 agrees at 10 bases. This CDR3 region has 16 residues. Germline V gene data show CDR1 as GTSNPN and CDR2 as SVGIG (reference sequence). The junction had 9 bases not matched to a gene; V was cut back by 0 bases and J by 6 bases. CDR3 coding DNA: TGTGCCTGGAGTGTAGAAGGGGACAGGGGTTTTGATACGCAGTATTTT. Encoded protein: CAWSVEGDRGFDTQYF. Using reference TRBV30 and TRBJ2-3 for the parts outside the CDR3, the full variable domain is SQTIHQWPATLVQPVGSPLSLECTVEGTSNPNLYWYRQAAGRGLQLLFYSVGIGQISSEVPQNLSASRPQDRQFILSSKKLLLSDSGFYLCAWSVEGDRGFDTQYFGPGTRLTVL.

This clone was detected once. The chain is built from TRBV25-1 and TRBJ2-1; TRBD1 matches 8 bases. The CDR3 is 15 residues long. The germline gives CDR1 MGHDK, CDR2 SYGVNS. V trimming: 5 bases; J trimming: 7 bases; junction bases outside the gene matches: 10. The CDR3 nucleotides are TGTGCCAGCAGTAAGCCAACAGACAGGGGTAATGAGCAGTTCTTC. Translated: CASSKPTDRGNEQFF.

V usage is TRBV18 and J usage is TRBJ1-2, with 7 positions matching TRBD1. Trimming at V came to 3 bases and at J to 8 bases, leaving 3 bases not matched to a gene. This CDR3 is 12 amino acids long. The germline gives CDR1 KGHSH, CDR2 LQKENI. CDR3 coding DNA: TGTGCCAGCTCACCGCAGGGGGAAGGCTACACCTTC. It is translated as CASSPQGEGYTF.

The chain joins TRBV27 to TRBJ2-7; TRBD2 matches at 12 bases. The ends lost 5 bases at V and 5 bases at J; junction bases unmatched: 4. In germline, CDR1 is MNHEY, CDR2 SMNVEV (reference sequence). This CDR3 contains 14 residues. The CDR3 is CASSPRLAGDEQYF. The CDR3 DNA follows: TGTGCCAGCAGTCCAAGACTAGCGGGAGACGAGCAGTACTTC.

The chain is built from TRBV9 and TRBJ1-5, with D tentatively TRBD1 (6 bases). With 3 bases removed from V and 5 bases from J, the gap between germline ends came to 12 bases. CDR3 size: 14 residues. The germline gives CDR1 SGDLS, CDR2 YYNGEE. For the CDR3, the DNA is TGTGCCAGCAGCGATGGGGACACCCATCAGCCCCAGCATTTT. Its protein is CASSDGDTHQPQHF.

The gene calls are TRBV4-3 and TRBJ2-7; 10 nucleotides match TRBD2. With V trimmed by 0 bases and J by 3 bases, 5 bases remained unmatched. There are 16 residues in the CDR3. The V gene's germline CDR1 is LGHNA and CDR2 YSLEER. DNA for the CDR3: TGCGCCAGCAGCCAAGATTATGCTAGCGGGAGCTACGAGCAGTACTTC. As protein: CASSQDYASGSYEQYF.

A single count supports this clone. The rearrangement uses TRBV7-9 and TRBJ2-6; 12 positions agree with TRBD1. The V gene's germline CDR1 is SEHNR and CDR2 FQNEAQ (reference sequence). After removal of 7 bases from V and 2 bases from J, the junction contained 9 bases not matched to a gene. This CDR3 spans 18 amino acids. The CDR3 is CASTDPGQGATGANVLTF. In nucleotides, the CDR3 is TGTGCCAGCACCGACCCGGGACAGGGGGCCACTGGGGCCAACGTCCTGACTTTC. Filled out from reference TRBV7-9 and TRBJ2-6, the complete variable domain reads DTGVSQNPRHKITKRGQNVTFRCDPISEHNRLYWYRQTLGQGPEFLTYFQNEAQLEKSRLLSDRFSAERPKGSFSTLEIQRTEQGDSAMYLCASTDPGQGATGANVLTFGAGSRLTVL.

The chain recombines TRBV27 with TRBJ2-1; D is possibly TRBD2 (6 bases). Germline V gives CDR1 MNHEY, CDR2 SMNVEV (reference sequence). Trimming took off 9 bases at V and 4 bases at J, with 19 bases between the two ends. The CDR3 has 15 amino acids. The DNA of the CDR3 is TGTGCCAGTCACATCCTCGGGAGTACTTACAATGAGCAGTTCTTC. It codes for CASHILGSTYNEQFF.

As to this clone: This specimen includes other DNA sequences encoding the same CDR3. The chain recombines TRBV27 with TRBJ2-7, with 8 bases lining up with TRBD1. This CDR3 is built from 14 residues. Germline CDR1 and CDR2: MNHEY and SMNVEV (reference sequence). Trimming at V came to 2 bases and at J to 2 bases, leaving 2 bases not matched to a gene. In DNA, the CDR3 is TGTGCCAGCAGTTTAGGGGGACAGGCCTACGAGCAGTACTTC. It is translated as CASSLGGQAYEQYF.

This clone showed up just a few times. CDR3 sequence: CASSQAGDQPQHF. As DNA, the CDR3 is TGTGCCAGCAGCCAAGCAGGGGATCAGCCCCAGCATTTT. The chain has TRBV4-2 and TRBJ1-5; possibly TRBD1 for D (6 bases). The CDR3 runs 13 residues. CDR1 LGHNA and CDR2 YNFKEQ come from the germline V gene. V was pared by 1 base and J by 5 bases, with 6 bases between.

The chain joins TRBV28 to TRBJ2-1; D might be TRBD1 (5 bases). The V gene lost 6 bases and the J gene lost 0 bases, with 21 bases spanning the gap. Germline-derived CDR1 and CDR2 are MDHEN and SYDVKM. This CDR3 region has 18 residues. The CDR3 bases are TGTGCCAGCAGCCCTTTTAGGGGCAGGAAAAGCTCCTACAATGAGCAGTTCTTC. This gives the protein CASSPFRGRKSSYNEQFF.